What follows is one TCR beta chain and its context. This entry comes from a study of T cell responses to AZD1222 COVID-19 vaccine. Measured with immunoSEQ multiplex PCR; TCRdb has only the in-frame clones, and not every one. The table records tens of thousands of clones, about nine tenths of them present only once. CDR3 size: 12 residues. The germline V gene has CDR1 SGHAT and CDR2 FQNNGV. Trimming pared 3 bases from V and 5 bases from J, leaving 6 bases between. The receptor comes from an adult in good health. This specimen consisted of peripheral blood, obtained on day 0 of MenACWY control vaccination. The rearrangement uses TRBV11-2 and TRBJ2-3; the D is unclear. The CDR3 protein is CASSLGRDTQYF. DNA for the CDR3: TGTGCCAGCAGCTTGGGCCGAGATACGCAGTATTTT.